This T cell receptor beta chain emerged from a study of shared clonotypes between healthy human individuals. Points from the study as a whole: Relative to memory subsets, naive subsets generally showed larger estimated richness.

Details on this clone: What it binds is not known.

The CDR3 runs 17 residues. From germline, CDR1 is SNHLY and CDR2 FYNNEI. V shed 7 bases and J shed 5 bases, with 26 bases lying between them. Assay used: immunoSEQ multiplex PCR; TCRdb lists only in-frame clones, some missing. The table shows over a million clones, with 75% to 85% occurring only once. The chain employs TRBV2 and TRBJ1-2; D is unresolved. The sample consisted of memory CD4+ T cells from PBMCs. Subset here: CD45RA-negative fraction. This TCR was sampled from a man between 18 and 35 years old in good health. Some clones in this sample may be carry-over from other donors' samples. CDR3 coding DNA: TGTGCCAGCAACCGAGACGGATCCGCCTTAGGATTGTATGGCTACACCTTC. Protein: CASNRDGSALGLYGYTF.